These 6 T cell receptor beta chains came from one sample sequenced in a study of cytomegalovirus exposure and HLA in healthy donors. Sequencing used immunoSEQ multiplex PCR; TCRdb keeps in-frame clones, though not all of them. The sample shows 250,000 to 300,000 clones, 80% to 90% of them seen only once. The sequencing sample was made of PBMCs. These TCRs come from a woman aged 18-29 years in good health and CMV-seronegative.

This sequence joins TRBV7-3 and TRBJ1-6; no reliable D call. Germline V gives CDR1 SGHTA, CDR2 FQGTGA. The V end was cut by 6 bases, the J end by 4 bases, with 10 bases between. The CDR3 extends over 14 amino acids. This chain's CDR3 is CASSEAAYNSPLHF. CDR3 nucleotide sequence: TGTGCCAGCAGTGAAGCGGCGTATAATTCACCCCTCCACTTT.

This clone was detected once. The V and J genes are TRBV9 and TRBJ1-4, with D uncertain. V shed 4 bases and J shed 0 bases, with 13 bases lying between them. Germline loops: CDR1 SGDLS, CDR2 YYNGEE. This CDR3 has 16 amino acids. CDR3 in DNA: TGTGCCAGCAGCCCTCGCCAGCAGGCAACTAATGAAAAACTGTTTTTT. Translating it yields CASSPRQQATNEKLFF. Supplemented by reference TRBV9 and TRBJ1-4, the full variable domain reads DSGVTQTPKHLITATGQRVTLRCSPRSGDLSVYWYQQSLDQGLQFLIQYYNGEERAKGNILERFSAQQFPDLHSELNLSSLELGDSALYFCASSPRQQATNEKLFFGSGTQLSVL.

The chain links TRBV2 to TRBJ2-2; possibly TRBD2 for D (6 bases). This CDR3 is 14 amino acids long. CDR1 and CDR2 from the germline V gene are SNHLY and FYNNEI. With 7 bases removed from V and 3 bases from J, the gap between germline ends came to 12 bases. The CDR3 is CASTGGGDTGELFF. The CDR3 DNA sequence: TGTGCCAGCACCGGGGGTGGGGACACCGGGGAGCTGTTTTTT. Full variable domain (rest looked up from reference TRBV2 and TRBJ2-2): EPEVTQTPSHQVTQMGQEVILRCVPISNHLYFYWYRQILGQKVEFLVSFYNNEISEKSEIFDDQFSVERPDGSNFTLKIRSTKLEDSAMYFCASTGGGDTGELFFGEGSRLTVL.

The chain is built from TRBV19 and TRBJ1-2, with a tentative D call TRBD1 (5 bases). CDR1 and CDR2 from the germline V gene are LNHDA and SQIVND (reference sequence). The CDR3 sequence is 16 residues long. V shed 7 bases and J shed 8 bases, with 26 bases lying between them. CDR3 DNA: TGTGCCAGTACCCCATCGGGTGGAGCGGGGGTTGAGGGCTACACCTTC. Residues: CASTPSGGAGVEGYTF.

V is TRBV4-1 and J is TRBJ2-1, with 10 bases that match TRBD2. The germline V gene has CDR1 MGHRA and CDR2 YSYEKL. This CDR3 spans 18 amino acids. The V and J ends lost 6 bases and 7 bases, in that order; junction bases with no gene match: 18. CDR3 bases: TGCGCCAGCAGGTCATTATCCAGCGGGAGGGCCCTCGTGAATGAGCAGTTCTTC. Translating it yields CASRSLSSGRALVNEQFF.

The gene calls are TRBV27 and TRBJ1-2; tentative D call: TRBD1 (5 bases). V lost 5 bases to trimming and J lost 4 bases, with 17 bases between them. This CDR3 is built from 15 residues. Germline V CDR1 and CDR2: MNHEY, SMNVEV (reference sequence). The DNA of the CDR3 is TGTGCCAGCAGTCCTTACACGACAGATGGCTATGGCTACACCTTC. This encodes CASSPYTTDGYGYTF.